The sequence of this TCR beta chain was determined in a study of response to subunit inactivated influenza vaccine. The study's findings and limits: The authors put forward the suggestion that each seasonal influenza vaccination may bring in only a limited number of new T cells.

On this clonotype: The antigen remains undetermined.

CDR3 length: 19 amino acids. CDR1 and CDR2 from the germline V gene are SGHAT and FQNNGV. The V end lost 6 bases, the J end lost 0 bases, and 24 bases lay between the germline ends. Each CDR3 protein is one row after TCRdb ran MiXCR on the RT-PCR reads. This sample has about 500,000 distinct CDR3 sequences, with less than 7.5% found just once. The chain combines TRBV11-2 with TRBJ1-3; no clear D. The material was PBMCs from blood, obtained 23 to 25 months after vaccination. This sequence originates from a man aged 45 to 75 who received an inactivated influenza vaccine. This chain's CDR3 is CASSRGLRTRISSGNTIYF. The CDR3 DNA follows: TGTGCCAGCAGTCGTGGACTTCGGACGAGAATATCCTCTGGAAACACCATATATTTT.